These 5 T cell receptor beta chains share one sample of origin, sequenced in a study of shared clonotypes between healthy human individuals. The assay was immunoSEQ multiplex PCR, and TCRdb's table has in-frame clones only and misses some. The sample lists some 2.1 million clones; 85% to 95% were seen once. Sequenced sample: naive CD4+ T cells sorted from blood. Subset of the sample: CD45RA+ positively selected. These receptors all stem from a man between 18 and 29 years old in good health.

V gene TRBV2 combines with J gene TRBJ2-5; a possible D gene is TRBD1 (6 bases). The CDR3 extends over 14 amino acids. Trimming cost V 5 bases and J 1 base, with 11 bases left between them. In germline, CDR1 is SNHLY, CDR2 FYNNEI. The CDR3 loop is CASSRVGAQETQYF. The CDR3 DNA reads TGTGCCAGCAGTAGAGTGGGGGCCCAAGAGACCCAGTACTTC. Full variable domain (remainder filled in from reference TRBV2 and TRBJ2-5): EPEVTQTPSHQVTQMGQEVILRCVPISNHLYFYWYRQILGQKVEFLVSFYNNEISEKSEIFDDQFSVERPDGSNFTLKIRSTKLEDSAMYFCASSRVGAQETQYFGPGTRLLVL.

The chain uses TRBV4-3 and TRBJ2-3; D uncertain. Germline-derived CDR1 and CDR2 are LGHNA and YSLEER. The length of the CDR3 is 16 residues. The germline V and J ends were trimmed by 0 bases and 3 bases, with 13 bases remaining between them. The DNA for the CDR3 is TGCGCCAGCAGCCAAGAATCCGGGTTGCCTACAGATACGCAGTATTTT. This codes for CASSQESGLPTDTQYF.

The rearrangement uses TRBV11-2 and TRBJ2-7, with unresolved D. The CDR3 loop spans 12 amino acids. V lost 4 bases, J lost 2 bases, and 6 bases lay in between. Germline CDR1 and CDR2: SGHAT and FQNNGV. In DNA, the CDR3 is TGTGCCAGCAGCTCGTCGCCCTACGAGCAGTACTTC. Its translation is CASSSSPYEQYF.

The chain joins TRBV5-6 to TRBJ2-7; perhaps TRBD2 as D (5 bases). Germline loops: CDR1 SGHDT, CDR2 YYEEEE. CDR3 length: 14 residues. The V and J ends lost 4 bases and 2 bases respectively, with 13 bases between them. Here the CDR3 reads CASSLQPGAYEQYF. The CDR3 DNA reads TGTGCCAGCAGCCTGCAGCCCGGGGCCTACGAGCAGTACTTC.

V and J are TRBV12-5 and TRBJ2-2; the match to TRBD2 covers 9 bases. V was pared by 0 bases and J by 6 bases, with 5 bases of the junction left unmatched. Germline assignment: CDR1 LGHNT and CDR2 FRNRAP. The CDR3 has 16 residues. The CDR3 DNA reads TGTGCTAGTGGTTTGGTCCTCGCGGGAGGGGCCGGGGAGCTGTTTTTT. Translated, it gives CASGLVLAGGAGELFF.